This T cell receptor beta chain was found in a study of cytomegalovirus exposure and HLA in healthy donors (dated by TCRdb to about 2017). A note on the overall study: An earlier analysis of fewer than 750 of the donors reported approximately 280 Gb of sequence data and around 110 million unique TCR beta sequences obtained from approximately 180 million T cells. About 330 gigabases of sequencing data and 70 million to 95 million unique TCR sequences made up an early release that covered over 550 HLA-typed donors. Among the roughly 400 genotyped donors, around 81% belonged to the genetic ancestry cluster associated with self-reported Caucasian donors. The aim of the study was to test whether cataloging public T cell receptors could identify signatures of past pathogen exposure. The study profiled the T cell repertoires of more than 500 subjects by immunosequencing and related them to cytomegalovirus serostatus. In addition to the first cohort of 650 to 750 subjects, a separate validation cohort of approximately 130 different subjects was used. The study combined high-throughput TCR immunosequencing, statistical association of individual TCRs with disease status, and machine learning to predict cytomegalovirus infection status. A later analysis re-analyzed previously published TCR beta repertoires from 660 or so donors and added high-resolution HLA genotyping to study TCR occurrence patterns. Rather than using new phenotypic data, the later analysis identified candidate immune exposures from TCR beta sequences and from how often those sequences occurred across donors. An earlier analysis of some 600 of the donors applied high-throughput TCR beta sequencing to assess whether each TCR beta V gene segment acted as functional or pseudogenic. Donor age, sex, ethnicity and CMV serostatus were compiled alongside the repertoire data. In a later genetic analysis, genome-wide SNP genotypes for about 55% of the roughly 700 donors were used, and that subset was treated as a discovery cohort. All discovery cohort repertoires had been generated on a single sequencing platform. HLA typing included class I and class II loci at four-digit resolution. The number of donors typed differed by locus, with roughly 629-640 for A, B, C, DRB1 and DQB1, 522 for DQA1, over 600 for DPA1, and roughly 450 for DPB1. A few DR-DQ haplotypes were treated as single units for association and clustering because of strong linkage in the cohort. Among around 400 genotyped donors of the cohort, an average of roughly 230,000 unique TCR beta nucleotide sequences was sequenced per donor, of which 15% to 20% were non-productive.

As regards this clone: What antigen it recognizes has not been identified.

Receptor amplification or capture employed the immunoSEQ multiplex PCR assay. A mixture of 60 forward primers for TCR Vbeta segments and 13 reverse primers for TCR Jbeta segments was used in the multiplex PCR. A multiplex PCR assay on genomic DNA amplified the CDR3 region of rearranged TCR beta genes. On the Illumina HiSeq System, the amplified TCR beta libraries were sequenced as 87-base-pair reads. The study's own analysis went as follows. A later analysis tallied around 82 million unique TCR beta chains across the 550 to 850 repertoires, and approximately 9.9 million of those chains were shared by two or more donors. Raw reads were error-corrected and collapsed into unique sequences by a nearest-neighbor algorithm in which closely related sequences were merged to remove PCR and sequencing errors. To assign V, D and J gene segments, CDR3 sequences were aligned to IMGT reference sequences. For a sequence to be retained, a match of at least six nucleotides to both a V gene segment and a J gene segment was required. A rearrangement was called productive if the CDR3 had no stop codons and remained in frame with V and J, and every other rearrangement was called non-productive. Following IMGT convention, CDR3 was defined as the stretch from the second conserved V-encoded cysteine up to the conserved J-encoded phenylalanine. The earlier analysis of roughly 590 of the donors excluded any sequence lacking an unambiguous match to a single V gene segment. In an earlier analysis of several hundred of the donors, a V segment was called functional when productive rearrangements were above 56.7%, and segregating when the standard deviation between donors exceeded 5%. A statistical classification framework was built to diagnose cytomegalovirus status from the catalog of TCR beta chain sequences. A later analysis assigned V and J genes by comparing TCR nucleotide sequences with IMGT/GENE-DB human TR gene sequences. The TCRdist pipeline was used in a later analysis to assign CDR3 sequences and most-parsimonious VDJ recombination scenarios. A later analysis defined each TCR beta chain by its CDR3 amino acid sequence plus V-gene family, and excluded reads lacking a unique V-gene family. In a later analysis, 450 to 600 highly shared, low-generation-probability nucleotide sequences were removed to address suspected cross-contamination and a sequencing artifact. A later analysis calculated a clonal expansion index for each public chain from normalized within-repertoire ranks of inferred template counts. Generation probabilities in a later analysis came from a VDJ recombination model fitted to out-of-frame rearrangements, and those results were checked against IGoR. In a later analysis, TCR-TCR, TCR-HLA and TCR-CMV co-occurrence was scored with hypergeometric tests, and a repertoire-size bias correction was applied to TCR pairs. A later analysis estimated false discovery rates by permuting HLA or CMV assignments 20 times. A later analysis grouped co-occurring TCRs with DBSCAN, adding TCRdist sequence similarity when clustering within HLA-allele-positive subsets. Co-occurrence clustering excluded repertoires with fewer than 30,000 or more than 120,000 public chains, plus five with anomalous nucleotide sharing. TCRdb took this table from immuneACCESS and kept in-frame rearrangements with V and J called. Such tables lack part of the clones; where checked against another copy, unresolved V genes explain under half of the gap, and the rest is unexplained. V, J and clone size are taken as reported in that table, and D and trimming were inferred from the DNA itself. The sample's clone listing holds under 100,000 clones. Approximately 4.2% of the sample rests with the top ten.

The cohort consisted of 600 to 750 healthy bone marrow donors. At the time of sampling, every cohort member was nominally healthy, though immune exposures that went unrecorded were likely present. The donor tested CMV seronegative and was one of the 352 seronegative cohort members. A peripheral blood sample was collected from each donor, and TCR beta sequencing was performed on peripheral blood mononuclear cells. The Qiagen DNeasy Blood Extraction Kit was used to extract genomic DNA from the blood cell samples. The CDR3 runs 13 residues from the cysteine to the phenylalanine. Left in the record is the CDR3 DNA by itself, 39 bases read in frame from the first base. Germline trimming: 9 bases from V, 7 bases from J; junction bases outside gene matches: 7. The germline V gene sets CDR1 to SNHLY and CDR2 to FYNNEI. Here is what the overall study found, with its caveats: A later analysis reported that several top co-occurrence clusters appeared linked to parvovirus B19, influenza, CMV and Epstein-Barr virus. An association between a missense DCLRE1C variant and V-gene and J-gene trimming of TCR beta chains was found in a later genetic analysis and replicated in an independent cohort. In an earlier analysis of some 500 of the donors, most TCR beta V segments were observed in productive rearrangements about 87% or about 30% of the time, broadly matching IMGT annotations. The sequencing pipeline was judged likely to have produced a cluster of highly shared sequence variants as a technical artifact. In this cohort, only TCR beta chains were sequenced, and detectable features were limited by the absence of alpha or paired-chain data. Correlated functional status among segregating V segments might reflect linkage disequilibrium, but an unknown experimental factor could not be ruled out. CMV serostatus was the only immune exposure information available for the cohort. The presence/absence analyses assumed that sequencing depth was roughly uniform across donors, and that assumption may not be true. The authors suggested that the approach could potentially be extended to other disease states and immunological phenotypes. In a later analysis, HLA-associated TCR beta chains were found to be more clonally expanded and to have lower generation probabilities than equally common non-associated chains. In vitro tests confirmed that a few of the cytomegalovirus-associated TCR beta chains recognize cytomegalovirus antigens. According to a later analysis, most CMV-associated TCR beta chains appeared to be HLA-restricted, and the HLA associations seemed to be driven largely by CMV exposure. Most TCR sequences were seen in very few donors, while some public TCRs were found in many individuals. Because some donors lacked HLA typing at each locus, the association tests relied only on the typed subset. In a later analysis, the rate of TCR association differed among HLA loci, with DRB1 alleles having the most associated TCRs and HLA-C alleles having the fewest. Because the 87-base-pair reads could not distinguish some IMGT-functional V segments, including TRBV6-2 and TRBV6-3, those segments were excluded. A further reported finding was that TCR beta sequences accurately predicted the HLA-A and HLA-B alleles for most subjects in the first cohort. Strong co-occurrence of HLA alleles, especially DR and DQ, made assigning TCR associations to individual alleles difficult. Cytomegalovirus status was reported to be diagnosed by the classifier with high specificity and sensitivity in both the original and validation cohorts. According to a later genetic analysis, donors in an Asian-associated ancestry cluster had fewer N-insertions in productive TCRs than the approximately 650-donor mean. The study listed 150 to 200 TCR beta chains as associated with cytomegalovirus. In a later analysis, 15,000 to 20,000 TCR beta sequences were associated with specific HLA alleles at a false discovery rate of 0.05. Because counts were too low, 15 to 20 rarely observed V segments, including chromosome 9 orphons, were excluded from the earlier analysis of 500 to 700 of the donors.

The sequence joins TRBV2 to TRBJ1-4; TRBD1 lines up with 8 middle nucleotides. The sample comprised PBMCs. The TCR was taken from a young man in good health and CMV-seronegative. The DNA sequence is given as TGTGCCAGTGGACAGGGCGAGGGTGAAAAACTGTTTTTT. Protein translation: CASGQGEGEKLFF.